Listed here are 29 T cell receptor beta chains from one sample, sequenced in a study of OX40 agonist ivuxolimab in advanced cancers. TCRdb keeps only in-frame clones here, not all; method: immunoSEQ multiplex PCR. The sample yields around 40,000 clones, 85% to 90% seen once. The sequences come from CD4+ or CD8+ T cells sorted from blood, collected in a trial of the OX40 agonist ivuxolimab. Receptor source: an adult with an advanced solid tumor such as melanoma, head and neck, liver or kidney cancer.

The chain employs TRBV7-9 and TRBJ2-2; D is undetermined. CDR1 and CDR2 from the germline V gene are SEHNR and FQNEAQ (reference sequence). Trimming shortened V by 1 base and J by 5 bases, and 5 bases separated the two germline ends. The CDR3 contains 13 residues. The CDR3 spells CASSLGGTGELFF. CDR3 DNA sequence: TGTGCCAGCAGCTTAGGCGGAACCGGGGAGCTGTTTTTT.

The rearrangement links TRBV10-2 to TRBJ2-7; D could derive from TRBD1 or TRBD2 (5 bases each). CDR1 WSHSY and CDR2 SAAADI come from the germline V gene. The CDR3 has 14 amino acids. V was clipped by 2 bases and J by 4 bases, with 12 bases between them. Written as DNA, the CDR3 is TGCGCCAGCAGTGAGCCGACTTGGGGGTACGAGCAGTACTTC. Its protein is CASSEPTWGYEQYF.

The chain joins TRBV5-1 to TRBJ1-4; D may be TRBD1 (6 bases). V was pared by 3 bases and J by 12 bases, with 18 bases between. The V gene's germline CDR1 is SGHRS and CDR2 YFSETQ. The CDR3 covers 14 residues. The CDR3 DNA reads TGCGCCAGCAGCTCGGGGGCCCTTCCTGAGGAACTGTTTTTT. Its protein product is CASSSGALPEELFF.

J is TRBJ2-1 and V is TRBV7-7; 7 bases agree with TRBD2. The CDR3 is 13 residues long. The V gene's germline CDR1 is SSHAT and CDR2 FNYEAQ (reference sequence). The CDR3 here is CARSGTHYNEQFF. The CDR3 DNA reads TGTGCTAGGAGCGGGACTCACTACAATGAGCAGTTCTTC. The full variable domain, rest sourced from reference TRBV7-7 and TRBJ2-1, is GAGVSQSPRYKVTKRGQDVTLRCDPISSHATLYWYQQALGQGPEFLTYFNYEAQPDKSGLPSDRFSAERPEGSISTLTIQRTEQRDSAMYRCARSGTHYNEQFFGPGTRLTVL.

The chain employs TRBV7-9 and TRBJ2-2; the D is unclear. This CDR3 contains 12 residues. Germline loops: CDR1 SEHNR, CDR2 FQNEAQ (reference sequence). V lost 4 bases and J lost 4, with 4 bases in between. The CDR3: CASSYGTGELFF. DNA of the CDR3: TGTGCCAGCAGCTATGGCACCGGGGAGCTGTTTTTT. Filled out from reference TRBV7-9 and TRBJ2-2, the complete variable domain reads DTGVSQNPRHKITKRGQNVTFRCDPISEHNRLYWYRQTLGQGPEFLTYFQNEAQLEKSRLLSDRFSAERPKGSFSTLEIQRTEQGDSAMYLCASSYGTGELFFGEGSRLTVL.

This chain links TRBV27 with TRBJ1-1; tentative D call: TRBD1 (5 bases). CDR1 and CDR2 (germline): MNHEY, SMNVEV (reference sequence). CDR3 size: 14 residues. Trimming removed 5 bases at V and 6 bases at J, with 16 bases between. CDR3 loop: CASSQTRVTPEAFF. For the CDR3, the DNA is TGTGCCAGCAGTCAAACCAGGGTTACACCTGAAGCTTTCTTT.

This chain uses TRBV5-6 with TRBJ1-2, with TRBD1 as a possible D gene (5 bases). Germline CDR1 and CDR2: SGHDT and YYEEEE. Trimming stripped 4 bases from V and 0 bases from J, with 13 bases between. This CDR3 spans 15 amino acids. DNA of the CDR3: TGTGCCAGCAGCCCTGAGGAGGGGCCTAACTATGGCTACACCTTC. This sequence encodes CASSPEEGPNYGYTF.

This sequence joins TRBV5-8 and TRBJ1-1; D remains ambiguous. The CDR3 covers 15 residues. V dropped 3 bases and J dropped 11 bases, with 23 bases sitting between them. Germline assignment: CDR1 SGHTS and CDR2 YDEGEE. As DNA, the CDR3 is TGTGCCAGCAGCTGCCGAGCCCCACCAGAATTAACGGCTTTCTTT. It specifies CASSCRAPPELTAFF.

A few counts support this clone. This rearrangement joins TRBV13 to TRBJ2-2, with D perhaps TRBD2 (5 bases). Germline lookup yields CDR1 PRHDT and CDR2 FYEKMQ (reference sequence). This CDR3 comprises 15 residues. Trimming cost V 5 bases and J 5 bases, with 15 bases left between them. The CDR3 DNA is TGTGCCAGCAGCCAACCGGGAAGACGGACCGGGGAGCTGTTTTTT. Translating it yields CASSQPGRRTGELFF.

This chain connects TRBV7-9 to TRBJ1-1; D might be TRBD1 (5 bases). The CDR3 is 11 amino acids. CDR1 and CDR2 from the germline V gene are SEHNR and FQNEAQ (reference sequence). The V and J ends lost 8 bases and 6 bases respectively, with 10 bases between them. CDR3 region: CASGREAEAFF. The CDR3 region has the DNA TGTGCCAGCGGCAGGGAAGCTGAAGCTTTCTTT.

This chain uses TRBV27 with TRBJ1-2, with 7 bases lining up with TRBD1. Looked up from germline, CDR1 is MNHEY and CDR2 is SMNVEV (reference sequence). The CDR3 runs 14 residues. With V trimmed by 5 bases and J by 6 bases, 9 bases remained unmatched. The CDR3 region is CASSILQGDHGYTF. The CDR3 nucleotides are TGTGCCAGCAGTATACTCCAGGGGGACCATGGCTACACCTTC.

The chain recombines TRBV27 with TRBJ2-7, with 8 nucleotides matching TRBD1. From germline, CDR1 is MNHEY and CDR2 SMNVEV (reference sequence). The junction had 11 bases not matched to a gene; V was cut back by 0 bases and J by 7 bases. The CDR3 contains 16 residues. The CDR3 coding sequence is TGTGCCAGCAGTTTATCGATTACGACAGGGGTTGGGGAGCAGTACTTC. This gives the protein CASSLSITTGVGEQYF.

This chain joins TRBV5-1 and TRBJ2-7; 12 bases align to TRBD1. The CDR3 length is 14 residues. J gave up 5 bases and V 4 bases, and 4 bases lay outside the gene matches. Germline CDR1 is SGHRS and CDR2 is YFSETQ. CDR3 sequence (DNA): TGCGCCAGCAGCACCGGGACAGGGGGCGACGAGCAGTACTTC. Encoded protein: CASSTGTGGDEQYF.

V and J are TRBV2 and TRBJ1-6; TRBD1 is a possible D gene (6 bases). The CDR3 has 16 residues. CDR1 and CDR2 from the germline V gene are SNHLY and FYNNEI. Trimming stripped 6 bases from V and 7 bases from J, with 19 bases between. This CDR3 is CASRTDSFASNSPLHF. Written as DNA, the CDR3 is TGTGCCAGCAGGACGGACAGTTTTGCTTCCAATTCACCCCTCCACTTT. Full variable domain (missing parts from reference TRBV2 and TRBJ1-6): EPEVTQTPSHQVTQMGQEVILRCVPISNHLYFYWYRQILGQKVEFLVSFYNNEISEKSEIFDDQFSVERPDGSNFTLKIRSTKLEDSAMYFCASRTDSFASNSPLHFGNGTRLTVT.

The genes are TRBV19 and TRBJ2-7; D is possibly TRBD1 or TRBD2 (5 bases each). Trimming removed 3 bases at V and 3 bases at J, with 15 bases between. Germline V gene lookup returns CDR1 LNHDA and CDR2 SQIVND (reference sequence). The CDR3 length is 15 residues. DNA of the CDR3: TGTGCCAGTAGTATGACGAGGGGAAGGGGCTACGAGCAGTACTTC. Residues: CASSMTRGRGYEQYF.

The chain recombines TRBV5-1 with TRBJ1-1, with D tentatively TRBD1 (5 bases). CDR3 length equals 14 residues. Germline V gene data show CDR1 as SGHRS and CDR2 as YFSETQ. Trimming stripped 4 bases from V and 4 bases from J, with 14 bases between. CDR3 sequence (DNA): TGCGCCAGCAGCCTCGGGCAGGGAGTCACTGAAGCTTTCTTT. This translates into CASSLGQGVTEAFF.

This clone was detected only once. The chain carries TRBV11-1 and TRBJ1-2, with no clear D. The ends were cut back, 5 bases at V and 14 bases at J, with 12 bases in the middle. The CDR3 spans 10 residues. Germline-derived CDR1 and CDR2 are SGHAT and FQDESV (reference sequence). This CDR3 reads CASSLRALTF. The CDR3, as DNA: TGTGCCAGCAGCCTCCGAGCTCTAACCTTC.

V usage is TRBV5-1 and J usage is TRBJ2-3; D is unresolved. In germline, CDR1 is SGHRS, CDR2 YFSETQ. Trimming removed 1 base at V and 3 bases at J, with 9 bases between. The CDR3 has 14 amino acids. In DNA form, the CDR3 reads TGCGCCAGCAGCTTGTACCCTACAACAGATACGCAGTATTTT. Translating gives CASSLYPTTDTQYF.

This sequence joins TRBV19 and TRBJ2-1, with D possibly TRBD2 on 8 matching bases. The CDR3 consists of 15 residues. Germline V gene data show CDR1 as LNHDA and CDR2 as SQIVND (reference sequence). Between the trimmed V and J ends, which lost 10 bases and 4 bases, there was a span of 20 bases. The CDR3 nucleotides are TGTGCCACCAGGGGGGGTAGCGGGATTTACAATGAGCAGTTCTTC. This codes for CATRGGSGIYNEQFF.

J is TRBJ1-3 and V is TRBV4-2, with 7 bases identical to TRBD1. The CDR3 extends over 16 amino acids. With 3 bases clipped from V and 2 bases from J, the junction kept 7 bases outside the gene matches. Germline V gene sequence: CDR1 LGHNA, CDR2 YNFKEQ. This CDR3 reads CASSQTRGVPGNTIYF. The CDR3, as DNA: TGTGCCAGCAGCCAGACCAGGGGGGTCCCTGGAAACACCATATATTTT.

The V gene is TRBV4-1, the J gene TRBJ2-1; 8 bases line up with TRBD2. The CDR3 length is 15 residues. J gave up 7 bases and V 0 bases, and 5 bases lay outside the gene matches. The germline V gene has CDR1 MGHRA and CDR2 YSYEKL. CDR3 loop: CASSQEGTRWNEQFF. DNA of the CDR3: TGCGCCAGCAGCCAAGAAGGGACTAGATGGAATGAGCAGTTCTTC.

This chain connects TRBV4-1 to TRBJ2-7, with D unresolved. CDR1 and CDR2 from the germline V gene are MGHRA and YSYEKL. With 0 bases removed from V and 9 bases from J, the gap between germline ends came to 6 bases. CDR3 length: 11 residues. DNA for the CDR3: TGCGCCAGCAGCCAAGATCTAAGGCAGTACTTC. The encoded protein is CASSQDLRQYF.

The rearrangement uses TRBV7-9 and TRBJ2-7; D is undetermined. V lost 2 bases and J 2 bases, leaving 7 bases between the germline ends. Germline CDR1 reads SEHNR; CDR2 reads FQNEAQ (reference sequence). The CDR3 has 13 residues. Here the CDR3 reads CASSLTTTYEQYF. In DNA form, the CDR3 reads TGTGCCAGCAGCTTAACTACGACCTACGAGCAGTACTTC.

This chain joins TRBV4-1 and TRBJ2-5; no clear D. CDR1 is MGHRA, CDR2 YSYEKL, per germline. Between the trimmed V and J ends, which lost 2 bases and 0 bases, there was a span of 7 bases. The CDR3 spans 14 residues. The CDR3 DNA reads TGCGCCAGCAGCCAATTTCTCTACCAAGAGACCCAGTACTTC. As protein: CASSQFLYQETQYF.

This sequence joins TRBV30 and TRBJ1-1; 10 bases map to TRBD1. This CDR3 has 14 amino acids. The V gene end was trimmed by 3 bases and the J gene end by 3 bases; junction bases not matched to a gene: 4. Germline V CDR1 and CDR2: GTSNPN, SVGIG (reference sequence). CDR3 sequence: CAWRGQGIYTEAFF. The CDR3 bases are TGTGCCTGGAGGGGACAGGGGATTTACACTGAAGCTTTCTTT.

This rearrangement joins TRBV19 to TRBJ1-1; D perhaps matches TRBD1 (5 bases). There are 14 residues in the CDR3. V dropped 3 bases and J dropped 6 bases, with 14 bases sitting between them. CDR1 is LNHDA, CDR2 SQIVND, per germline (reference sequence). The CDR3 coding sequence is TGTGCCAGTAGTATCGGGGGGTGGCTCGCTGAAGCTTTCTTT. This sequence encodes CASSIGGWLAEAFF.

The gene calls are TRBV4-2 and TRBJ1-2; TRBD1 might be the D (5 bases). Germline V CDR1 and CDR2: LGHNA, YNFKEQ. This CDR3 contains 14 residues. V was shortened by 4 bases and J by 3 bases, with 12 bases between the two germline ends. In nucleotides, the CDR3 is TGTGCCAGCAGCCCTCCGGGGGGACACTATGGCTACACCTTC. It specifies CASSPPGGHYGYTF.

V is TRBV14 and J is TRBJ1-2, with TRBD1 identical over 10 bases. The CDR3 extends over 17 amino acids. Germline CDR1 and CDR2: SGHDN and FVKESK. Unmatched junction bases numbered 11, after V lost 0 bases and J lost 7 bases. The CDR3 DNA reads TGTGCCAGCAGCCAAGATCTAGGGGACAGGGGCGATATTGGCTACACCTTC. This encodes CASSQDLGDRGDIGYTF.

The rearrangement links TRBV11-3 to TRBJ2-1; 7 bases are a match to TRBD2. The CDR3 has 15 residues. Trimming took 5 bases from V and 10 from J; bases not matched to a gene: 14. Germline-derived CDR1 and CDR2 are SGHNT and YENEEA. CDR3 bases: TGTGCCAGCAGCCCCCTGCGCGGGAGTTTAAGAGAGCAGTTCTTC. This encodes CASSPLRGSLREQFF.